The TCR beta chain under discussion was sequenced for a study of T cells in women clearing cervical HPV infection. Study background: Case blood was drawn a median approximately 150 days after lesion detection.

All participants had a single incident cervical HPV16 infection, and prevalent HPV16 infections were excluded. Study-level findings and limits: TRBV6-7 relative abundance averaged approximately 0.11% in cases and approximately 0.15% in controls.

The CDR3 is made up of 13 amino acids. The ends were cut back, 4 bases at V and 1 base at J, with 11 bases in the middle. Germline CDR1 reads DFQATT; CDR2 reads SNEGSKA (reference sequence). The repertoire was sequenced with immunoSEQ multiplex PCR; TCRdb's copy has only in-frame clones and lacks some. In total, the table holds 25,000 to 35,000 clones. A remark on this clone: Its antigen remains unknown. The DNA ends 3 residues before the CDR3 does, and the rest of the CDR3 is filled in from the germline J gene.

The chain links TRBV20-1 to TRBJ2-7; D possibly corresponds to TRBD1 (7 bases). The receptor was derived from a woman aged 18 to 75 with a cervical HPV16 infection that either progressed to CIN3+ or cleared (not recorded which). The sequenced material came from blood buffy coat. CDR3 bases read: TGCAGTGCTACCGGGGGACAGTCCTACGAG. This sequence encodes CSATGGQSYE. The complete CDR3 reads CSATGGQSYEQYF.